This T cell receptor beta chain originates from a study of neoadjuvant anti-PD-1 for oral cavity cancer. Study-level results: Treg/Th17 ratio rose with pretreatment blood and fell with post-treatment tumor TCRbeta clonality.

As regards this clone: Antigen unknown.

The CDR3 consists of 16 residues. With V trimmed by 1 base and J by 3 bases, 3 bases remained unmatched. The V gene's germline CDR1 is LGHNA and CDR2 YNFKEQ. Most PBMC samples had around 480 ng input DNA in six replicates. Sequencing used immunoSEQ multiplex PCR; TCRdb keeps in-frame clones, though not all of them. The sample carries 68,000 or so clones, around 84% recorded once. Documented time point: after neoadjuvant nivolumab, at surgical resection. The chain couples TRBV4-2 to TRBJ2-6; 7 nucleotides match TRBD1. The TCR sequence derives from a person between 40 and 80 years old with oral cavity squamous cell carcinoma. The sequenced sample was PBMCs, obtained after nivolumab (anti-PD-1) treatment. The CDR3 DNA follows: TGTGCCAGCAGCCAAGTAGGGGGCGATGGGGCCAACGTCCTGACTTTC. It codes for CASSQVGGDGANVLTF.